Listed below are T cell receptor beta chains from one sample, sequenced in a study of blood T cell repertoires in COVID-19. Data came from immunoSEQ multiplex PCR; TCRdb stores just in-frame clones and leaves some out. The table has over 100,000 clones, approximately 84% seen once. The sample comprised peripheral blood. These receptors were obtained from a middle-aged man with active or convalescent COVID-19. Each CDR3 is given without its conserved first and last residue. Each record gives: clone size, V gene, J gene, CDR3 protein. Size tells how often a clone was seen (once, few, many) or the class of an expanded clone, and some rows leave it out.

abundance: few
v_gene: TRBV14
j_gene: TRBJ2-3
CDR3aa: ASSRRTSFTDTQY

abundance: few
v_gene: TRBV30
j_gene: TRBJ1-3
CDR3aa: AWRHDRGRGNTIY

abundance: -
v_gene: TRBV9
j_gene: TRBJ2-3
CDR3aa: ASSVEGAGGGAYTDTQY

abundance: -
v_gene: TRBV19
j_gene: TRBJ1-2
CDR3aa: ASSPDRWGYGYT

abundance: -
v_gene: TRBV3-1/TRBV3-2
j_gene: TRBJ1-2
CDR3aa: ASSQAYGDNYGYT

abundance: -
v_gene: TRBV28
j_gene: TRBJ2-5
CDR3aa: ASTRGKETQY

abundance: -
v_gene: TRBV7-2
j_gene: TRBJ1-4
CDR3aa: ASSLPGQGIREKLF

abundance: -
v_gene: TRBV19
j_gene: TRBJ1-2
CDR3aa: ASNPGSFGYT

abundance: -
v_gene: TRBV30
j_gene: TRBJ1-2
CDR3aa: AWSARSGKGNYGYT

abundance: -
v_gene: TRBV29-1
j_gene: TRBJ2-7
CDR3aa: SVSSPPGEQY